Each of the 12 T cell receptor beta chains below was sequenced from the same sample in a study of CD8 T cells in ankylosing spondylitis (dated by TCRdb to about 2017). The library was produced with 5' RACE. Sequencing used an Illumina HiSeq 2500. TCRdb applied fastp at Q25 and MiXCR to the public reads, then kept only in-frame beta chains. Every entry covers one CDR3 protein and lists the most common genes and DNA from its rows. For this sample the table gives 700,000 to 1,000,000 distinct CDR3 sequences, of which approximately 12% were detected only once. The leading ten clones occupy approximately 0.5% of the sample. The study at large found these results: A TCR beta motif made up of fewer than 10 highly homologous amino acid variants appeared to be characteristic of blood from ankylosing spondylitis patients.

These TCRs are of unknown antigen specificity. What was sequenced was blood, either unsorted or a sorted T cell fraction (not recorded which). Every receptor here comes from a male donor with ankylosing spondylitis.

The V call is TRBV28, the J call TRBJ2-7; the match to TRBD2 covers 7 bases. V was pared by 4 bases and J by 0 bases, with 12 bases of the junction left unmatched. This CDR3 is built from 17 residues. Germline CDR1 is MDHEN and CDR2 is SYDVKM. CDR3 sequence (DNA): TGTGCCAGCAGTTCCCTCGGGCAGGGAGGGACCTCCTACGAGCAGTACTTC. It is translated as CASSSLGQGGTSYEQYF.

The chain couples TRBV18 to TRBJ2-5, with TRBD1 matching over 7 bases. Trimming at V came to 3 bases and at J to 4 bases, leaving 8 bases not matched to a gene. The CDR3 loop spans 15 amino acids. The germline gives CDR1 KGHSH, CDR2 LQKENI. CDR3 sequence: CASSPRQGGGETQYF. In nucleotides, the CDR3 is TGTGCCAGCTCACCTCGACAGGGCGGTGGAGAGACCCAGTACTTC.

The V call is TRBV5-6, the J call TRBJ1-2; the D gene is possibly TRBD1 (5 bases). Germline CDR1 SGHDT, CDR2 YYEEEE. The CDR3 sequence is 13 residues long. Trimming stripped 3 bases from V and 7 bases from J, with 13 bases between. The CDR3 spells CASSSWGVSGYTF. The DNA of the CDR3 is TGTGCCAGCAGCTCGTGGGGGGTGTCTGGCTACACCTTC. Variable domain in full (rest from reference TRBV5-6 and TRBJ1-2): DAGVTQSPTHLIKTRGQQVTLRCSPKSGHDTVSWYQQALGQGPQFIFQYYEEEERQRGNFPDRFSGHQFPNYSSELNVNALLLGDSALYLCASSSWGVSGYTFGSGTRLTVV.

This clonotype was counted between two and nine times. The CDR3 here is CASSLILAGGQNEQFF. Written as DNA, the CDR3 is TGTGCCAGCAGCCTAATACTAGCGGGAGGCCAAAATGAGCAGTTCTTC. This chain links TRBV6-1 with TRBJ2-1, with TRBD2 matching 12 bases. V was pared by 6 bases and J by 7 bases, with 10 bases of the junction left unmatched. The CDR3 sequence is 16 residues long. The germline gives CDR1 MNHNS, CDR2 SASEGT.

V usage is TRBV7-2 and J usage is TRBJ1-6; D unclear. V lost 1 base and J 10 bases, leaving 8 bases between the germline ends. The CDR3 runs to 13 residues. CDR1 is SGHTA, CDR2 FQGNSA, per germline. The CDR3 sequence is CASSLVEMSPLHF. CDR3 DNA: TGTGCCAGCAGCTTAGTCGAAATGTCACCCCTCCACTTT.

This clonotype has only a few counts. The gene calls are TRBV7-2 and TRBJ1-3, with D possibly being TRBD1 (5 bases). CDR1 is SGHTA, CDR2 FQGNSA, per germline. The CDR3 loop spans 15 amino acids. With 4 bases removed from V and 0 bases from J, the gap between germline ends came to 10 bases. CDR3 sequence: CASSSGTASGNTIYF. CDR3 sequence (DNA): TGTGCCAGCAGCTCCGGGACGGCCTCTGGAAACACCATATATTTT.

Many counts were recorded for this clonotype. CDR3 nucleotides: TGTGCCAGCAGTGATCGGTGGGGGGTGAGATCACCCCTCCACTTT. Amino acids: CASSDRWGVRSPLHF. The rearrangement links TRBV25-1 to TRBJ1-6; tentatively, D is TRBD1 (5 bases). CDR3 length: 15 amino acids. The germline V gene encodes CDR1 MGHDK and CDR2 SYGVNS. The V end lost 3 bases, the J end lost 10 bases, and 16 bases lay between the germline ends.

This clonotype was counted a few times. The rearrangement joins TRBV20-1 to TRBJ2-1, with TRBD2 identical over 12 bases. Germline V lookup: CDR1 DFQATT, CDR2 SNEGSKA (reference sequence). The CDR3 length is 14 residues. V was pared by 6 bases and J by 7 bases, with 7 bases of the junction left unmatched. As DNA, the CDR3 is TGCAGTGCACCTACTAGCGGGGGGTGGAATGAGCAGTTCTTC. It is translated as CSAPTSGGWNEQFF.

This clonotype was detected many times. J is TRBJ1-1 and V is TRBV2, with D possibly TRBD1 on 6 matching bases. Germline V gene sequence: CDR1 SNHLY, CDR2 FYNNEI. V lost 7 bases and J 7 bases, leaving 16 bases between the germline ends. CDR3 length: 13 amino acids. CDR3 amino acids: CASIKGRGNEAFF. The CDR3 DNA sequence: TGTGCCAGCATCAAGGGAAGGGGGAATGAAGCTTTCTTT.

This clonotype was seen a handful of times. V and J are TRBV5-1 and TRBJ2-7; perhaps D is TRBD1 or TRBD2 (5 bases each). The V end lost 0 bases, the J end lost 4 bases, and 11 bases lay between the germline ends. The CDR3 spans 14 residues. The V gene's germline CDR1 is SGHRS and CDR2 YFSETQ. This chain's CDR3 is CASSLEGTSYEQYF. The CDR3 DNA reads TGCGCCAGCAGCTTGGAAGGGACGAGTTACGAGCAGTACTTC. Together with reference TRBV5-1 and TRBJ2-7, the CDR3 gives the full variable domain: KAGVTQTPRYLIKTRGQQVTLSCSPISGHRSVSWYQQTPGQGLQFLFEYFSETQRNKGNFPGRFSGRQFSNSRSEMNVSTLELGDSALYLCASSLEGTSYEQYFGPGTRLTVT.

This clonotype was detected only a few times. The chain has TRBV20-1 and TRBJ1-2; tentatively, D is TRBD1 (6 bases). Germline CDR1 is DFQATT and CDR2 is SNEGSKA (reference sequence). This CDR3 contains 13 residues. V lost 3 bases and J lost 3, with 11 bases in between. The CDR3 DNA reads TGCAGTGCTAGTGTGACAGGAGACTATGGCTACACCTTC. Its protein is CSASVTGDYGYTF.

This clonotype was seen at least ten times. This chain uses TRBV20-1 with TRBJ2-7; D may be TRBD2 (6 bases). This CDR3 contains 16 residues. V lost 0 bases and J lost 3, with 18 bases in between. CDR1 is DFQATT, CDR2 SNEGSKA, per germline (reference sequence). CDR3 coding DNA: TGCAGTGCTAGAGATGCTAGGCGGGACTGGAACTACGAGCAGTACTTC. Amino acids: CSARDARRDWNYEQYF.